This passage covers 19 T cell receptor beta chains from one sample sequenced in a study of T cell changes during pregnancy in multiple sclerosis. Measured with immunoSEQ multiplex PCR; TCRdb has only the in-frame clones, and not every one. The sample holds around 56,000 clones, less than 95% seen once. The sequencing here drew on CD8+ T cells from peripheral blood mononuclear cells, taken after pregnancy. The source is a female donor with multiple sclerosis, enrolled in a pregnancy study.

This sequence joins TRBV19 and TRBJ2-7, with 11 bases fitting TRBD1. With V trimmed by 5 bases and J by 0 bases, 6 bases remained unmatched. The CDR3 is made up of 16 amino acids. CDR1 is LNHDA, CDR2 SQIVND, per germline (reference sequence). For the CDR3, the DNA is TGTGCCAGTAGTGATTGGACAGGGGGCTACTCCTACGAGCAGTACTTC. Translating it yields CASSDWTGGYSYEQYF.

This clone is labeled as medium-sized. The V gene is TRBV6-4, the J gene TRBJ2-3, with TRBD2 identical over 8 bases. The V segment lost 3 bases and the J segment 4 bases; nucleotides outside the gene matches: 6. The CDR3 contains 15 residues. Germline values: CDR1 MRHNA, CDR2 SNTAGT. CDR3 in DNA: TGTGCCAGCAGTGAGGCGGGAGGTGGGGCAGATACGCAGTATTTT. It codes for CASSEAGGGADTQYF.

The J gene is TRBJ1-1, the V gene TRBV30, with a tentative D call TRBD1 (5 bases). V dropped 8 bases and J dropped 1 base, with 14 bases sitting between them. In germline, CDR1 is GTSNPN, CDR2 SVGIG (reference sequence). The CDR3 runs to 13 residues. This CDR3 is CAADPGGNTEAFF. The CDR3 DNA reads as TGTGCCGCGGACCCGGGGGGGAACACTGAAGCTTTCTTT.

The chain links TRBV7-6 to TRBJ1-1; no clear D. Germline V gene sequence: CDR1 SGHVS, CDR2 FNYEAQ. The CDR3 totals 14 residues. Trimming removed 2 bases at V and 5 bases at J, with 12 bases between. The CDR3 DNA is TGTGCCAGCAGCTTATCGGCTACGGGGACTGAAGCTTTCTTT. It encodes CASSLSATGTEAFF.

This chain connects TRBV2 to TRBJ2-3; TRBD1 agrees at 10 bases. The CDR3 sequence is 16 residues long. Germline loops: CDR1 SNHLY, CDR2 FYNNEI. After removal of 3 bases from V and 2 bases from J, the junction contained 5 bases not matched to a gene. CDR3 residues: CASSDPGQGPTDTQYF. CDR3 bases: TGTGCCAGCAGTGACCCGGGACAGGGGCCCACAGATACGCAGTATTTT.

The chain couples TRBV19 to TRBJ2-2, with 7 nucleotides matching TRBD1. Per the germline V gene, CDR1 is LNHDA and CDR2 is SQIVND (reference sequence). The ends lost 7 bases at V and 4 bases at J; junction bases unmatched: 3. This CDR3 comprises 13 residues. The CDR3: CASTAGGTGELFF. CDR3 DNA sequence: TGTGCCAGTACGGCAGGGGGCACCGGGGAGCTGTTTTTT.

The table lists this clone with a count of one. The V and J genes are TRBV27 and TRBJ2-7; D gene unclear. Trimming pared 2 bases from V and 2 bases from J, leaving 7 bases between. The CDR3 loop spans 13 amino acids. CDR1 is MNHEY and CDR2 is SMNVEV in the germline V gene (reference sequence). The CDR3 nucleotides are TGTGCCAGCAGTTTAAGCCCTACCTACGAGCAGTACTTC. Residues: CASSLSPTYEQYF.

The chain joins TRBV9 to TRBJ2-1, with 8 bases aligning to TRBD2. Germline loops: CDR1 SGDLS, CDR2 YYNGEE. The CDR3 contains 16 residues. V was pared by 0 bases and J by 3 bases, with 5 bases of the junction left unmatched. The CDR3 DNA sequence: TGTGCCAGCAGCGTAGCTGGGCGGGAGGACTACAATGAGCAGTTCTTC. This gives the protein CASSVAGREDYNEQFF.

The CDR3 DNA is TGTGCCAGCAGTTCCGCGGGACTAGCGGGAGGCGAGCAGTACTTC. Translation: CASSSAGLAGGEQYF. The chain couples TRBV27 to TRBJ2-7; 15 bases are shared with TRBD2. The CDR3 contains 15 residues. The germline V gene has CDR1 MNHEY and CDR2 SMNVEV (reference sequence). Germline trimming cut 4 bases from V and 6 bases from J; bases unmatched to any gene: 4.

The chain employs TRBV19 and TRBJ1-1; possible D gene TRBD1, 6 bases. Germline CDR1 LNHDA, CDR2 SQIVND (reference sequence). V was shortened by 5 bases and J by 1 base, with 8 bases between the two germline ends. The CDR3 length is 13 residues. The CDR3 spells CASSPGQNTEAFF. The CDR3, as DNA: TGTGCCAGTAGTCCGGGACAGAACACTGAAGCTTTCTTT.

The rearrangement uses TRBV27 and TRBJ2-7, with a tentative D call TRBD2 (6 bases). Trimming removed 3 bases at V and 5 bases at J, with 17 bases between. In germline, CDR1 is MNHEY, CDR2 SMNVEV (reference sequence). The length of the CDR3 is 15 residues. The CDR3 loop is CASSLAGRTTDEQYF. The CDR3 nucleotides are TGTGCCAGCAGTTTGGCCGGGAGAACAACCGACGAGCAGTACTTC.

The chain uses TRBV5-4 and TRBJ2-7; the match to TRBD2 covers 7 bases. The CDR3 is 13 amino acids. The junction had 5 bases not matched to a gene; V was cut back by 4 bases and J by 4 bases. CDR1 is SGHNT, CDR2 YYREEE, per germline (reference sequence). CDR3 DNA: TGTGCCAGCAGCGGTCCCGGGGGGTACGAGCAGTACTTC. Encoded protein: CASSGPGGYEQYF.

The chain combines TRBV14 with TRBJ2-1; 12 bases line up with TRBD2. The V gene's germline CDR1 is SGHDN and CDR2 FVKESK. The CDR3 contains 16 residues. V shed 4 bases and J 7 bases; nucleotides not matched to a gene: 8. The CDR3 sequence: CASSRSRLAGENEQFF. DNA of the CDR3: TGTGCCAGCAGCCGATCACGACTAGCGGGAGAAAATGAGCAGTTCTTC. Variable domain in full (rest from reference TRBV14 and TRBJ2-1): EAGVTQFPSHSVIEKGQTVTLRCDPISGHDNLYWYRRVMGKEIKFLLHFVKESKQDESGMPNNRFLAERTGGTYSTLKVQPAELEDSGVYFCASSRSRLAGENEQFFGPGTRLTVL.

This rearrangement joins TRBV14 to TRBJ2-1; no clear D. The CDR3 runs to 14 residues. V was clipped by 1 base and J by 6 bases, with 10 bases between them. Germline-derived CDR1 and CDR2 are SGHDN and FVKESK. CDR3 amino acids: CASSQGTAPNEQFF. For the CDR3, the DNA is TGTGCCAGCAGCCAAGGTACAGCTCCCAATGAGCAGTTCTTC.

This clone was found once. This chain uses TRBV9 with TRBJ2-7; D is ambiguous. CDR3 length: 10 amino acids. V was clipped by 4 bases and J by 6 bases, with 5 bases between them. From germline, CDR1 is SGDLS and CDR2 YYNGEE. The CDR3 spells CASSPREQYF. The CDR3 region has the DNA TGTGCCAGCAGCCCCCGCGAGCAGTACTTC.

This chain uses TRBV9 with TRBJ2-1, with TRBD2 matching 14 bases. CDR1 is SGDLS, CDR2 YYNGEE, per germline. Trimming took 4 bases from V and 6 from J; bases not matched to a gene: 12. The CDR3 loop spans 18 amino acids. The CDR3 DNA reads as TGTGCCAGCAGCTCCCGCTTTGGGACTAGCGGGAGAGGCAATGAGCAGTTCTTC. This gives the protein CASSSRFGTSGRGNEQFF.

This clone was picked up one time. The V and J genes are TRBV28 and TRBJ1-1, with D possibly TRBD1 on 5 matching bases. V lost 1 base to trimming and J lost 1 base, with 10 bases between them. The CDR3 has 15 residues. Germline-derived CDR1 and CDR2 are MDHEN and SYDVKM. The CDR3 DNA sequence: TGTGCCAGCAGTTTATATCGGGGGTCGAACACTGAAGCTTTCTTT. Its translation is CASSLYRGSNTEAFF.

J is TRBJ1-2 and V is TRBV27; D perhaps matches TRBD1 (5 bases). In germline, CDR1 is MNHEY, CDR2 SMNVEV (reference sequence). V was trimmed by 3 bases and J by 6 bases, leaving 8 bases between them. The CDR3 runs to 12 residues. The CDR3 DNA reads TGTGCCAGCAGTTTCGGGGGACATGGCTACACCTTC. Amino acids: CASSFGGHGYTF.

The chain is built from TRBV4-1 and TRBJ2-7, with TRBD2 matching over 7 bases. The germline gives CDR1 MGHRA, CDR2 YSYEKL. CDR3 size: 15 residues. The V gene end was trimmed by 1 base and the J gene end by 3 bases; junction bases not matched to a gene: 6. The CDR3 here is CASSQVVASGYEQYF. CDR3 in DNA: TGCGCCAGCAGCCAAGTTGTGGCTAGCGGCTACGAGCAGTACTTC.